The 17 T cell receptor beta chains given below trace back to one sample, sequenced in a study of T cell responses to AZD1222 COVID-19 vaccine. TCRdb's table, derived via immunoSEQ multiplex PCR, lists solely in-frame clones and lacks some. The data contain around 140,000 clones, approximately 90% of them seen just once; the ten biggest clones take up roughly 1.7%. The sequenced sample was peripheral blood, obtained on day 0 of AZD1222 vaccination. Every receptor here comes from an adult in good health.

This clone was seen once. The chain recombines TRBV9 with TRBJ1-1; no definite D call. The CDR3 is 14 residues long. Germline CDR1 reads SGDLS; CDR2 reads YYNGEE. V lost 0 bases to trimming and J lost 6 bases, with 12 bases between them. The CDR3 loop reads CASSVDVVLPEAFF. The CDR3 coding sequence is TGTGCCAGCAGCGTAGATGTGGTTTTGCCTGAAGCTTTCTTT.

CDR3 in DNA: TGTGCCAGCAGCTATCTGGGTGGCTCCTACAATGAGCAGTTCTTC. This gives the protein CASSYLGGSYNEQFF. This sequence joins TRBV11-3 and TRBJ2-1; D not resolved. This CDR3 comprises 15 residues. The germline V gene encodes CDR1 SGHNT and CDR2 YENEEA. Trimming left V 4 bases short and J 0 bases short, with 10 bases between.

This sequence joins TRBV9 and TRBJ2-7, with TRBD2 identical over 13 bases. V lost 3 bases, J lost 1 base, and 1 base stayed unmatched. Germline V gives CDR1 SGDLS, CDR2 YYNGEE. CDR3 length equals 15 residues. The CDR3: CASSEGLAGSYEQYF. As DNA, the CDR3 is TGTGCCAGCAGCGAGGGACTAGCGGGGTCCTACGAGCAGTACTTC.

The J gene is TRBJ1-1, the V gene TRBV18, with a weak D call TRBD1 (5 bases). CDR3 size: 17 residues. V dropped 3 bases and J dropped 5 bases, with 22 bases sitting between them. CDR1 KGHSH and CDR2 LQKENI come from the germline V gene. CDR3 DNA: TGTGCCAGCTCACCTCGACCCCCGTTCCTGGGGCGGACTGAAGCTTTCTTT. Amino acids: CASSPRPPFLGRTEAFF.

CDR3 amino acids: CASSLTGGLNTEAFF. DNA for the CDR3: TGCGCCAGCAGCTTGACAGGGGGTTTGAACACTGAAGCTTTCTTT. This chain links TRBV5-1 with TRBJ1-1; 8 bases fit TRBD1. With 1 base clipped from V and 0 bases from J, the junction kept 2 bases outside the gene matches. This CDR3 has 15 amino acids. Germline CDR1 SGHRS, CDR2 YFSETQ.

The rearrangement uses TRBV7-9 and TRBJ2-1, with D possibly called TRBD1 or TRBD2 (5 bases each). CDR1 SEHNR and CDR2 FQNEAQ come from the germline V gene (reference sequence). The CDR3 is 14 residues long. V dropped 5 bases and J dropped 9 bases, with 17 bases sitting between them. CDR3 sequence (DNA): TGTGCCAGCAGCACCGGGACCGGATCAAGTGAGCAGTTCTTC. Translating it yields CASSTGTGSSEQFF.

The CDR3 is CASSLLTGNTEAFF. CDR3 coding DNA: TGTGCCAGCAGCTTATTGACAGGGAACACTGAAGCTTTCTTT. The genes are TRBV5-4 and TRBJ1-1, with a possible D match to TRBD1 (6 bases). The V gene lost 2 bases and the J gene lost 1 base, with 9 bases spanning the gap. The CDR3 contains 14 residues. The germline gives CDR1 SGHNT, CDR2 YYREEE (reference sequence).

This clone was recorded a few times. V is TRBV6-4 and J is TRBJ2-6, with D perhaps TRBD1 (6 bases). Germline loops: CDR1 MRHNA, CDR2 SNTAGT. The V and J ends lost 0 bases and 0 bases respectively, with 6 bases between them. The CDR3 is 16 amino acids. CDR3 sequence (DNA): TGTGCCAGCAGTGACTCGGACAGCTCTGGGGCCAACGTCCTGACTTTC. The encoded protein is CASSDSDSSGANVLTF.

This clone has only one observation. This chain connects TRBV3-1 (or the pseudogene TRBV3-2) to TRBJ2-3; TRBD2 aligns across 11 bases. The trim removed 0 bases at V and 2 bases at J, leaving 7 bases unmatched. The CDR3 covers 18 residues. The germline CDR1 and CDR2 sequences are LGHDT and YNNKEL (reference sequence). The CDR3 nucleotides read TGTGCCAGCAGCCAAGATTCGGGACTAGCGGACTACACAGATACGCAGTATTTT. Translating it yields CASSQDSGLADYTDTQYF.

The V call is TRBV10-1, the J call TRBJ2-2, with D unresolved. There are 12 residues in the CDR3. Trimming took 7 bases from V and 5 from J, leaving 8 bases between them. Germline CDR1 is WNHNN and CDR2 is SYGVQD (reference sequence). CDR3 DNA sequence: TGCGCCAGCAACCAAGGGACCGGGGAGCTGTTTTTT. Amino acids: CASNQGTGELFF.

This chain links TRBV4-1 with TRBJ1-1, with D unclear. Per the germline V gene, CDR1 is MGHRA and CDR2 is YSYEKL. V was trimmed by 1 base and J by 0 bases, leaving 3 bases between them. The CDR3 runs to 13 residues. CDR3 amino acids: CASSQVLNTEAFF. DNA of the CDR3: TGCGCCAGCAGCCAAGTTTTGAACACTGAAGCTTTCTTT.

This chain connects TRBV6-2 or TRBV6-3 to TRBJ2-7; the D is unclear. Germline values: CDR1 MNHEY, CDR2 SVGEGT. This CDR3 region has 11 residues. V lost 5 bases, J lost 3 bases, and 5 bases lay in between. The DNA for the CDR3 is TGTGCCAGCAGTAACAACTACGAGCAGTACTTC. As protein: CASSNNYEQYF.

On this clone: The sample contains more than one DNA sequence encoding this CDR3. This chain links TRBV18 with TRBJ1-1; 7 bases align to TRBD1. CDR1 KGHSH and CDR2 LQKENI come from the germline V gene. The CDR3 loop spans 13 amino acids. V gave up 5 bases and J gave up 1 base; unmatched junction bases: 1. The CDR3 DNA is TGTGCCAGCTCAGGGGACAGGAACACTGAAGCTTTCTTT. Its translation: CASSGDRNTEAFF. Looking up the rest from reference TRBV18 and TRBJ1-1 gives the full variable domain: NAGVMQNPRHLVRRRGQEARLRCSPMKGHSHVYWYRQLPEEGLKFMVYLQKENIIDESGMPKERFSAEFPKEGPSILRIQQVVRGDSAAYFCASSGDRNTEAFFGQGTRLTVV.

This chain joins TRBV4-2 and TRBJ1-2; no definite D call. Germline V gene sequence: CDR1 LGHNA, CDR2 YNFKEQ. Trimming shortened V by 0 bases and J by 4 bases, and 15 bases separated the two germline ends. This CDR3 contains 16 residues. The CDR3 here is CASSQDRRPDPYGYTF. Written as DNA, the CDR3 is TGTGCCAGCAGCCAAGATAGGCGCCCAGACCCCTATGGCTACACCTTC.

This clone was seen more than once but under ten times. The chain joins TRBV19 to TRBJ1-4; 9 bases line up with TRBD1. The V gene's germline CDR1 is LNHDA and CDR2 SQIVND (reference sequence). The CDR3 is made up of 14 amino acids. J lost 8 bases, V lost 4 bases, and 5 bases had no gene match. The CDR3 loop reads CASSRGQGREKLFF. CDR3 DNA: TGTGCCAGTAGTAGGGGACAGGGTCGAGAAAAACTGTTTTTT.

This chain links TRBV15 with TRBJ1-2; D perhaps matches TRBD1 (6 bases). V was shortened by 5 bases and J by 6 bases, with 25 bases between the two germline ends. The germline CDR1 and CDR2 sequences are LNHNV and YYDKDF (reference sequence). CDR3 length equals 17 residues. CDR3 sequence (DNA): TGTGCCACCAGCGTATCAGTTAGGGGGAGGCCTATTGATGGCTACACCTTC. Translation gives CATSVSVRGRPIDGYTF.

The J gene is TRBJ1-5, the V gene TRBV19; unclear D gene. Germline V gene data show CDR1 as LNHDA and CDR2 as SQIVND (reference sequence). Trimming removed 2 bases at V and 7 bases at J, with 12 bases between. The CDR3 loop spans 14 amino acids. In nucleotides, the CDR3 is TGTGCCAGTAGTATAAACCCGGGAGGCCAGCCCCAGCATTTT. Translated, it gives CASSINPGGQPQHF.